The T cell receptor beta chain described here comes from a study of PD-L1 blockade in urothelial cancer. Background on the study: Males with bladder-origin urothelial cancer made up about 85% of the roughly 29 patients. Blood was subjected to analysis at 3 weeks (second dose) and 6 weeks following treatment start. Findings and caveats of the study: Larger 3-week expansion of tumor-associated blood clones was seen in durable-benefit patients.

Assay: immunoSEQ multiplex PCR; the TCRdb copy retains only in-frame clones and omits some. The sample has 100,000 to 150,000 clones, approximately 84% seen once. Time point here: pretreatment peripheral blood. All patients carried locally advanced or metastatic urothelial carcinoma. From germline, CDR1 is MGHRA and CDR2 YSYEKL. The length of the CDR3 is 16 residues. V gave up 4 bases and J gave up 4 bases; unmatched junction bases: 11. On this clone: Its cognate antigen is unknown.

The V call is TRBV4-1, the J call TRBJ2-3; 7 nucleotides match TRBD2. This TCR was recovered from a man aged 50-59 years with urothelial cancer. This material consisted of PBMCs, taken around atezolizumab (anti-PD-L1) treatment. The CDR3 is CASSPFGGRPSDTQYF. CDR3 nucleotides: TGCGCCAGCAGCCCTTTTGGCGGGAGACCCTCAGATACGCAGTATTTT.